The next 18 T cell receptor beta chains were all read from a single sample in a study of blood T cells in healthy people across ages. Alongside a J-beta primer mix, a sample-barcoded 5' primer served in a second PCR lasting about 7 to 12 cycles. TCRdb itself ran the 5' RACE reads through MiXCR, one entry per CDR3 protein. The top ten hold roughly 7.9% of the sample, which has around 1,500,000 distinct CDR3 sequences, 42% seen once. The material sequenced was blood. The receptors originated from a young woman in good health.

This clonotype turned up a few times. The chain uses TRBV7-9 and TRBJ2-2; D remains ambiguous. Germline V CDR1 and CDR2: SEHNR, FQNEAQ (reference sequence). CDR3 length equals 11 residues. V lost 7 bases to trimming and J lost 8 bases, with 8 bases between them. CDR3 sequence reads: CASNPKGELFF. The CDR3 DNA reads TGTGCCAGCAACCCCAAGGGGGAGCTGTTTTTT.

Only a few counts were recorded for this clonotype. This chain connects TRBV7-6 to TRBJ1-2; 10 nucleotides match TRBD1. V shed 5 bases and J 3 bases; nucleotides not matched to a gene: 3. Germline CDR1 is SGHVS and CDR2 is FNYEAQ. This CDR3 spans 14 amino acids. CDR3: CASSVGTGDYGYTF. CDR3 DNA sequence: TGTGCCAGCAGCGTGGGGACAGGGGACTATGGCTACACCTTC.

This clonotype showed up just a few times. The chain carries TRBV20-1 and TRBJ1-2; D is undetermined. Germline V gene lookup returns CDR1 DFQATT and CDR2 SNEGSKA (reference sequence). Between the trimmed V and J ends, which lost 0 bases and 7 bases, there was a span of 18 bases. The CDR3 has 15 amino acids. CDR3 DNA sequence: TGCAGTGCTAGAGATATTACAGACACTATGGCTGGCTACACCTTC. As protein: CSARDITDTMAGYTF.

The V call is TRBV12-3 or TRBV12-4, the J call TRBJ2-7; the match to TRBD1 covers 10 bases. Trimming cost V 10 bases and J 9 bases; bases outside gene matches: 12. The length of the CDR3 is 13 residues. The CDR3 DNA sequence: TGTGCCATTGCACAGGACAGGGGGAGTCTGCAGTACTTC. Translation gives CAIAQDRGSLQYF.

The CDR3 sequence is CASSLSSNQETQYF. CDR3 bases: TGTGCCAGCAGTTTATCGAGCAACCAAGAGACCCAGTACTTC. The chain is built from TRBV28 and TRBJ2-5; D unresolved. Germline lookup yields CDR1 MDHEN and CDR2 SYDVKM. This CDR3 region has 14 residues. V shed 1 base and J shed 0 bases, with 6 bases lying between them.

This clonotype was observed once. The rearrangement joins TRBV4-1 to TRBJ1-3; no reliable D call. Germline CDR1 MGHRA, CDR2 YSYEKL. V was clipped by 4 bases and J by 8 bases, with 27 bases between them. This CDR3 spans 18 amino acids. This CDR3 is CASSLTGGEAVYYDTIYF. CDR3 bases: TGCGCCAGCAGCCTAACGGGCGGGGAAGCGGTTTATTACGACACCATATATTTT.

This clonotype was seen a handful of times. The chain has TRBV6-5 and TRBJ2-1; perhaps D is TRBD1 or TRBD2 (5 bases each). The CDR3 runs 13 residues. The V gene lost 2 bases and the J gene lost 7 bases, with 9 bases spanning the gap. The germline V gene has CDR1 MNHEY and CDR2 SVGAGI. The chain's CDR3 is CASSYMGPNEQFF. As DNA, the CDR3 is TGTGCCAGCAGTTACATGGGACCGAATGAGCAGTTCTTC.

The chain couples TRBV6-5 to TRBJ2-2; D gene ambiguous. V shed 6 bases and J shed 0 bases, with 11 bases lying between them. Germline CDR1 MNHEY, CDR2 SVGAGI. The CDR3 consists of 15 residues. This CDR3 reads CASSKGTANTGELFF. CDR3 bases: TGTGCCAGCAGCAAGGGAACAGCGAACACCGGGGAGCTGTTTTTT.

This clonotype came up a few times. This chain uses TRBV5-1 with TRBJ2-5; 11 nucleotides match TRBD2. Germline CDR1 reads SGHRS; CDR2 reads YFSETQ. The CDR3 totals 13 residues. The V and J ends lost 6 bases and 5 bases, in that order; junction bases with no gene match: 3. This CDR3 reads CASTGTSGETQYF. The CDR3 region has the DNA TGCGCCAGCACCGGGACTAGCGGCGAGACCCAGTACTTC.

There are a few counts of this clonotype. The chain joins TRBV5-1 to TRBJ2-5, with D possibly matching TRBD2 (6 bases). The CDR3 consists of 15 residues. The germline V gene encodes CDR1 SGHRS and CDR2 YFSETQ. The V and J ends lost 4 bases and 2 bases respectively, with 15 bases between them. CDR3 residues: CASSPWDFPQETQYF. The CDR3 DNA reads as TGCGCCAGCAGCCCCTGGGACTTCCCACAAGAGACCCAGTACTTC.

The rearrangement uses TRBV10-3 and TRBJ2-7; D not resolved. V was clipped by 2 bases and J by 2 bases, with 10 bases between them. This CDR3 is 14 amino acids long. Germline V CDR1 and CDR2: ENHRY, SYGVKD. The CDR3 spells CAISEARGTYEQYF. The CDR3 coding sequence is TGTGCCATCAGTGAGGCGCGTGGAACCTACGAGCAGTACTTC.

This clonotype was seen more than once but under ten times. This CDR3 is CASSLIGGNTGELFF. For the CDR3, the DNA is TGTGCCAGCAGCTTAATTGGCGGGAACACCGGGGAGCTGTTTTTT. This chain joins TRBV7-2 and TRBJ2-2; the D is unclear. The V and J ends lost 2 bases and 1 base respectively, with 8 bases between them. The CDR3 length is 15 residues. Looked up from germline, CDR1 is SGHTA and CDR2 is FQGNSA.

The rearrangement uses TRBV20-1 and TRBJ2-7; D may be TRBD2 (6 bases). The DNA end is a closer match to TRBJ2-4, so the J assignment may be wrong. The CDR3 loop spans 15 amino acids. Germline V gene sequence: CDR1 DFQATT, CDR2 SNEGSKA (reference sequence). CDR3 loop: CSATWGEGLGDIQYF. CDR3 coding DNA: TGCAGTGCCACATGGGGGGAAGGTTTAGGGGACATTCAGTACTTC.

This clonotype showed up just a few times. A clone one base away is much larger, so this may be a read error. V and J are TRBV6-4 and TRBJ2-7; no clear D. Germline lookup yields CDR1 MRHNA and CDR2 SNTAGT. Trimming stripped 6 bases from V and 2 bases from J, with 2 bases between. The CDR3 consists of 10 residues. In nucleotides, the CDR3 is TGTGCCAGCAGACCCTACGAGCAGTACTTC. Translating gives CASRPYEQYF.

This clonotype was observed at least ten times. The chain has TRBV7-2 and TRBJ2-7; D remains unclear. The V end lost 3 bases, the J end lost 2 bases, and 11 bases lay between the germline ends. CDR3 length equals 14 residues. Germline assignment: CDR1 SGHTA and CDR2 FQGNSA. This CDR3 is CASSLSGSTYEQYF. The CDR3 DNA reads TGTGCCAGCAGCTTGTCCGGCTCAACCTACGAGCAGTACTTC.

The chain is built from TRBV5-1 and TRBJ1-2, with TRBD1 matching 10 bases. The CDR3 loop spans 17 amino acids. CDR1 is SGHRS, CDR2 YFSETQ, per germline. The J segment lost 6 bases and the V segment lost 4 bases, leaving 15 bases of the junction unmatched. The CDR3 DNA reads as TGCGCCAGCAGCGGGAGAATACCGGGACAGGGGACGGATGGCTACACCTTC. Encoded protein: CASSGRIPGQGTDGYTF.

The chain links TRBV7-2 to TRBJ2-7; D gene ambiguous. Germline CDR1 is SGHTA and CDR2 is FQGNSA. The CDR3 runs 16 residues. V lost 5 bases, J lost 0 bases, and 17 bases lay in between. CDR3 sequence reads: CASSLLGALSSYEQYF. CDR3 DNA sequence: TGTGCCAGCAGCCTTCTAGGCGCCTTGAGCTCCTACGAGCAGTACTTC.

Only a few counts were recorded for this clonotype. The chain joins TRBV6-1 to TRBJ2-3, with 9 nucleotides matching TRBD1. CDR3 length: 15 amino acids. Germline loops: CDR1 MNHNS, CDR2 SASEGT. The junction had 10 bases not matched to a gene; V was cut back by 6 bases and J by 6 bases. CDR3 residues: CASSRGQGIGDTQYF. Written as DNA, the CDR3 is TGTGCCAGCAGCCGGGGACAGGGTATAGGGGATACGCAGTATTTT.